The rows below give T cell receptor beta chains drawn from one sample of a study of PD-L1 blockade in urothelial cancer. Here immunoSEQ multiplex PCR was the method, and the copy in TCRdb shows in-frame clones only, minus some. The sample yields about 23,000 clones, around nine tenths seen once. Specimen: PBMCs, collected around atezolizumab (anti-PD-L1) treatment. The receptors shown here come from a woman aged 55-70 years with urothelial cancer. Each CDR3 is given with its conserved first and last residue. D genes are given only for firm matches. Size is omitted from some rows. Given values are once, few, many or a class for expanded clones.

clone size,D gene,V gene,J gene,CDR3 protein,CDR3 DNA
once,NA,TRBV5-6,TRBJ1-6,CASSLAGSSYNSPLHF,TGTGCCAGCAGCTTGGCGGGGAGCTCCTATAATTCACCCCTCCACTTT
few,TRBD1,TRBV29-1,TRBJ2-7,CSATGAPYEQYF,TGCAGCGCGACAGGGGCCCCCTACGAGCAGTACTTC
NA,NA,TRBV19,TRBJ1-5,CASSQQGSNQPQHF,TGTGCCAGTAGCCAACAGGGTAGTAATCAGCCCCAGCATTTT
NA,NA,TRBV7-6,TRBJ2-7,CASSLGGLDEQYF,TGTGCCAGCAGCCTCGGGGGTCTCGACGAGCAGTACTTC
NA,NA,TRBV4-3,TRBJ2-7,CASSQDPDLRGEQYF,TGCGCCAGCAGCCAAGATCCGGACCTTCGGGGGGAGCAGTACTTC
NA,TRBD1,TRBV5-1,TRBJ2-2,CASKTGGVFGELFF,TGCGCCAGCAAGACAGGGGGAGTGTTTGGGGAGCTGTTTTTT
NA,TRBD1,TRBV5-1,TRBJ2-7,CASSIGTDSYEQYF,TGCGCCAGCAGCATAGGGACAGACTCCTACGAGCAGTACTTC
NA,NA,TRBV6-6,TRBJ1-4,CASSIPEKLFF,TGTGCCAGCAGTATCCCGGAAAAACTGTTTTTT
NA,NA,TRBV6-4,TRBJ2-1,CASSPSPSSYNEQFF,TGTGCCAGCAGCCCGTCCCCTAGCTCCTACAATGAGCAGTTCTTC
NA,NA,TRBV5-1,TRBJ2-3,CASSLGTTWGADTQYF,TGCGCCAGCAGCTTGGGTACGACTTGGGGGGCAGATACGCAGTATTTT
NA,NA,TRBV5-1,TRBJ2-2,CASSRELGQSQTVTGELFF,TGCGCCAGCAGTAGGGAGCTTGGCCAGTCCCAAACCGTCACCGGGGAGCTGTTTTTT
NA,NA,TRBV5-6,TRBJ2-1,CASSLSDEQFF,TGTGCCAGCAGCTTGAGCGATGAGCAGTTCTTC
NA,TRBD1,TRBV10-3,TRBJ2-7,CAIAPGQGYEQYF,TGTGCCATAGCACCGGGACAGGGTTACGAGCAGTACTTC
NA,NA,TRBV5-5,TRBJ2-7,CASSFWETYEQYF,TGTGCCAGCAGCTTCTGGGAGACCTACGAGCAGTACTTC
NA,NA,TRBV7-3,TRBJ1-5,CASSPDKDQPQHF,TGTGCCAGCAGCCCCGACAAAGATCAGCCCCAGCATTTT
NA,NA,TRBV9,TRBJ2-2,CASSVKGGGHAGELFF,TGTGCCAGCAGCGTCAAGGGGGGGGGCCACGCCGGGGAGCTGTTTTTT
NA,NA,TRBV19,TRBJ2-7,CASRRQGISYEQYF,TGTGCCAGTAGACGGCAGGGAATCTCCTACGAGCAGTACTTC
NA,TRBD2,TRBV9,TRBJ2-4,CASSVRLAGPLSIQYF,TGTGCCAGCAGCGTGCGACTAGCGGGGCCTTTAAGCATTCAGTACTTC
NA,TRBD1,TRBV27,TRBJ1-2,CASSSGQEIHYGYTF,TGTGCCAGCAGTTCGGGACAGGAGATACACTATGGCTACACCTTC
NA,NA,TRBV21-1,TRBJ2-7,CASGTGMSYEQYF,TGTGCCAGCGGGACAGGGATGTCCTACGAGCAGTACTTC